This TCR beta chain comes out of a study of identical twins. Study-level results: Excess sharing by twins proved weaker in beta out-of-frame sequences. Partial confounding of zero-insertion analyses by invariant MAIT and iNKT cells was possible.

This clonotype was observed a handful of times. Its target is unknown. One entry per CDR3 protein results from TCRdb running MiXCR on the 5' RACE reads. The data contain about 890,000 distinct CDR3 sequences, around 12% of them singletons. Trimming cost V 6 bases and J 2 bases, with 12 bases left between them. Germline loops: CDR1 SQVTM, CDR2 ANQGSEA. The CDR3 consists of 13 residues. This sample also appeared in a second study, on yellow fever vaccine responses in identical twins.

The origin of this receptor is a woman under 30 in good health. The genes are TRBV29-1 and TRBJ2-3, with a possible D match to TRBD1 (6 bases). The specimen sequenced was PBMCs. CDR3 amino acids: CSVSGTTTDTQYF. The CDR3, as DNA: TGCAGCGTGAGTGGGACAACCACAGATACGCAGTATTTT.